This T cell receptor (beta chain) emerged from a study of early T cells in non-severe SARS-CoV-2 infection (dated by TCRdb to the early 2020s). In terms of the full investigation: Because TCR sequencing was done on bulk RNA from unsorted whole blood, the alpha and beta chains could not be paired.

The germline V gene provides CDR1 MDHEN and CDR2 SYDVKM. V is cut by 3 bases and J by 6 bases, and the space between the germline ends is 14 bases. The CDR3 goes from the cysteine to the phenylalanine over 15 residues. Of all the DNA, just the CDR3 is kept, 45 bases in frame from base 1. About this clonotype: The antigen it binds to is not known. No clone much larger than this one lies a single base away; base qualities are absent.

A case-control design nested within a healthcare worker cohort in London, UK, was used, with weekly nasopharyngeal swab PCR tests and blood sampling performed. Healthcare workers were recruited between 23 and 31 March 2020, during the week of the UK lockdown, and were followed weekly for up to roughly 16 weeks. The library was prepared using 5' RACE. Sequencer: NextSeq 500. In the TCR library protocol, unique molecular identifiers were attached to individual cDNA molecules to correct for PCR bias and sequencing error. TCR alpha and beta chains were both sequenced, and the abundances of alpha and beta sequences in each sample were closely correlated with each other. Processing in the source paper ran as follows. Decombinator V4 was used to perform V gene, J gene and CDR3 annotation of TCR sequences. TCRs were defined as expanded if a significant change between any two time points was detected under a Poisson model with p below 0.0001. Abundances of TCRs were expressed as counts per million after normalisation to the total number of TCRs sequenced in each sample. MAIT TCRs were defined by TRAV1-2 paired with TRAJ12, TRAJ20 or TRAJ33, and iNKT TCRs by TRAV10 paired with TRAJ18. A search of VDJdb, accessed on 1 November 2021, was run for TCRs annotated to CMV, EBV and SARS-CoV-2, with TCRs annotated for multiple antigens excluded. The public reads were quality trimmed at Q25 with fastp and then assembled into clones with MiXCR by TCRdb, keeping productive beta chains. When rows share a CDR3 protein, they turn into one entry using the most common DNA and genes. None of the V and J calls come from the authors' own analysis; TCRdb made them. Here the sample has tens of thousands of distinct CDR3 sequences; 9.5% to 15% occur a single time. 16% of the sample lies in the top ten.

What the work shows at the level of the full study, not this receptor alone: VDJdb matching was skewed toward anti-spike CD8 responses and likely underestimated virus-specific expansions by missing private and CD4 specificities.

Sequencing was carried out using whole blood. The sequence derives from an adult who was a healthcare worker with PCR-confirmed SARS-CoV-2 infection or an uninfected control (not recorded which). Recombination joined TRBV28 with TRBJ1-4; a tentative D match to TRBD1 spans 5 bases. The CDR3 protein sequence reads: CASSLPGGYDEKLFF. In nucleotide form, the sequence is TGTGCCAGCAGTTTGCCGGGGGGTTACGATGAAAAACTGTTTTTT.